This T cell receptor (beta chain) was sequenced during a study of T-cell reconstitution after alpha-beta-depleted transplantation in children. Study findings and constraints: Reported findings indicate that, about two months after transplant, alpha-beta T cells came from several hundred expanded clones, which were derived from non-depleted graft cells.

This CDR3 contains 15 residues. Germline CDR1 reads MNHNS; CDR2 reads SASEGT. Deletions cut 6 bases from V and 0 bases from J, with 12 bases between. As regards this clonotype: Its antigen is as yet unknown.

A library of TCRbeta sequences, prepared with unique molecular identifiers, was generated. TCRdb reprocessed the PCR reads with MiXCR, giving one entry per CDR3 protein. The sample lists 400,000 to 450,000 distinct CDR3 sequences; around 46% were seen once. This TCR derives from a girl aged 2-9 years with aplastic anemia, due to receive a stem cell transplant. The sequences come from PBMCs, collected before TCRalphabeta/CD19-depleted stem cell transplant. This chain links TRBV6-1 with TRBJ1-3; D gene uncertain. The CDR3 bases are TGTGCCAGCAGGCTGGACGGTTACTCTGGAAACACCATATATTTT. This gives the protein CASRLDGYSGNTIYF.